Listed here are 23 T cell receptor beta chains from one sample, sequenced in a study of T cells after yellow fever vaccination. In TCRdb, the 5' RACE reads were re-called with MiXCR into one record per CDR3 protein. The table has some 420,000 distinct CDR3 sequences, around a sixth seen once. The sequencing here drew on PBMCs, taken before the yellow fever booster vaccination. The source is a man aged 18 to 29 who received the YFV17D yellow fever vaccine.

CDR3 loop: CASSAGGGGNQPQHF. As DNA, the CDR3 is TGTGCCAGCTCAGCCGGAGGGGGCGGAAATCAGCCCCAGCATTTT. V is TRBV18 and J is TRBJ1-5, with TRBD1 matching 7 bases. The germline V gene encodes CDR1 KGHSH and CDR2 LQKENI. The junction had 8 bases not matched to a gene; V was cut back by 5 bases and J by 4 bases. This CDR3 has 15 amino acids.

V gene TRBV30 combines with J gene TRBJ1-4; 7 nucleotides agree with TRBD1. This CDR3 is 15 amino acids long. Germline loops: CDR1 GTSNPN, CDR2 SVGIG (reference sequence). Trimming removed 2 bases from V and 6 bases from J; junction bases left unmatched: 9. The CDR3 reads CAWSPGGTRDEKLFF. CDR3 nucleotides: TGTGCCTGGAGTCCAGGGGGGACGAGGGATGAAAAACTGTTTTTT.

The chain links TRBV5-1 to TRBJ1-1; D perhaps matches TRBD1 (5 bases). CDR1 SGHRS and CDR2 YFSETQ come from the germline V gene. Trimming removed 0 bases from V and 11 bases from J, with 20 bases in between. The CDR3 sequence is 15 residues long. CDR3 region: CASSLVSSSGDVAFF. The CDR3 nucleotides are TGCGCCAGCAGCTTGGTATCATCGAGTGGGGACGTCGCTTTCTTT.

This clonotype was recorded a few times. J is TRBJ2-1 and V is TRBV5-1, with a weak D call TRBD2 (5 bases). Germline CDR1 reads SGHRS; CDR2 reads YFSETQ. CDR3 size: 14 residues. V was cut by 3 bases and J by 9 bases, with 16 bases left in between. CDR3 DNA sequence: TGCGCCAGCAGCTGGACTTTGAAGGCGGCTGAGCAGTTCTTC. It specifies CASSWTLKAAEQFF.

This clonotype was recorded a few times. The J gene is TRBJ1-1, the V gene TRBV4-1, with 7 nucleotides matching TRBD1. Germline assignment: CDR1 MGHRA and CDR2 YSYEKL. This CDR3 is 16 amino acids long. The V gene end was trimmed by 2 bases and the J gene end by 5 bases; junction bases not matched to a gene: 11. This CDR3 is CASSQWVQGLGTEAFF. The CDR3 DNA sequence: TGCGCCAGCAGCCAATGGGTACAGGGGCTTGGGACTGAAGCTTTCTTT.

This sequence joins TRBV4-1 and TRBJ1-2, with D tentatively TRBD1 (6 bases). This CDR3 has 13 amino acids. V shed 4 bases and J shed 8 bases, with 14 bases lying between them. Germline CDR1 MGHRA, CDR2 YSYEKL. The DNA of the CDR3 is TGCGCCAGCAGCCCGACAGGAGTGGAGGGCTACACCTTC. It translates to CASSPTGVEGYTF.

This clonotype was found a few times. V and J are TRBV30 and TRBJ1-2; D may be TRBD1 (6 bases). The CDR3 spans 13 residues. Germline values: CDR1 GTSNPN, CDR2 SVGIG (reference sequence). Trimming cost V 3 bases and J 3 bases, with 11 bases left between them. The CDR3 reads CAWSQTGYYGYTF. CDR3 nucleotide sequence: TGTGCCTGGAGCCAGACAGGATACTATGGCTACACCTTC. Variable domain in full (rest from reference TRBV30 and TRBJ1-2): SQTIHQWPATLVQPVGSPLSLECTVEGTSNPNLYWYRQAAGRGLQLLFYSVGIGQISSEVPQNLSASRPQDRQFILSSKKLLLSDSGFYLCAWSQTGYYGYTFGSGTRLTVV.

The V gene is TRBV5-5, the J gene TRBJ1-5; possibly TRBD1 for D (5 bases). The CDR3 sequence is 18 residues long. Trimming removed 0 bases at V and 2 bases at J, with 18 bases between. In germline, CDR1 is SGHKS, CDR2 YYEKEE (reference sequence). The CDR3 DNA sequence: TGTGCCAGCAGCTTGGATTTGGGGCAGAGCTTTCGCAATCAGCCCCAGCATTTT. It codes for CASSLDLGQSFRNQPQHF.

The CDR3 bases are TGTGCCACCAGTGATTTCACCCATAAAGAAGTAGAGTACTTC. Translating gives CATSDFTHKEVEYF. The V call is TRBV24-1, the J call TRBJ2-4, with no clear D. There are 14 residues in the CDR3. V was clipped by 1 base and J by 14 bases, with 17 bases between them. CDR1 KGHDR and CDR2 SFDVKD come from the germline V gene.

This clonotype occurred a few times. The chain joins TRBV5-1 to TRBJ2-3; 13 nucleotides align to TRBD2. Germline V gene data show CDR1 as SGHRS and CDR2 as YFSETQ. The CDR3 sequence is 17 residues long. V lost 4 bases, J lost 2 bases, and 7 bases stayed unmatched. DNA for the CDR3: TGCGCCAGCAGCGGCACTAGCGGGGGGGCCATCACAGATACGCAGTATTTT. Protein: CASSGTSGGAITDTQYF. Full variable domain (outside the CDR3, taken from reference TRBV5-1 and TRBJ2-3): KAGVTQTPRYLIKTRGQQVTLSCSPISGHRSVSWYQQTPGQGLQFLFEYFSETQRNKGNFPGRFSGRQFSNSRSEMNVSTLELGDSALYLCASSGTSGGAITDTQYFGPGTRLTVL.

This clonotype has only a few counts. This chain connects TRBV6-6 to TRBJ2-7; D ambiguous. Trimming took 2 bases from V and 0 from J, leaving 11 bases between them. Germline values: CDR1 MNHNY, CDR2 SVGAGI (reference sequence). The CDR3 is 15 residues long. The CDR3 bases are TGTGCCAGCAGTTACCCTGGCGGATCCTCCTACGAGCAGTACTTC. Residues: CASSYPGGSSYEQYF.

There are a few counts of this clonotype. V usage is TRBV7-2 and J usage is TRBJ2-1, with D perhaps matching TRBD2 (5 bases). The germline V and J ends were trimmed by 3 bases and 9 bases, with 12 bases remaining between them. Germline V gene data show CDR1 as SGHTA and CDR2 as FQGNSA. This CDR3 comprises 13 residues. In DNA form, the CDR3 reads TGTGCCAGCAGCTTCGGGGATTTCGCTGAGCAGTTCTTC. Protein sequence: CASSFGDFAEQFF.

The chain links TRBV7-6 to TRBJ2-3; D unresolved. CDR1 and CDR2 (germline): SGHVS, FNYEAQ. V lost 1 base to trimming and J lost 2 bases, with 10 bases between them. The CDR3 totals 15 residues. The CDR3 DNA reads TGTGCCAGCAGCTTAGTCGGGTTTACCACAGATACGCAGTATTTT. It codes for CASSLVGFTTDTQYF.

This clonotype was picked up many times. The chain carries TRBV7-2 and TRBJ1-6; 7 bases fit TRBD1. With 5 bases clipped from V and 7 bases from J, the junction kept 11 bases outside the gene matches. Germline lookup yields CDR1 SGHTA and CDR2 FQGNSA. The CDR3 length is 16 residues. CDR3 bases: TGTGCCAGCAGCATCCGGACAGGCAGGCTCAATTCACCCCTCCACTTT. This codes for CASSIRTGRLNSPLHF.

This clonotype was detected a few times. V and J are TRBV6-1 and TRBJ2-5; no definite D call. Looked up from germline, CDR1 is MNHNS and CDR2 is SASEGT. CDR3 length: 15 amino acids. V dropped 5 bases and J dropped 4 bases, with 17 bases sitting between them. CDR3 DNA: TGTGCCAGCAGTATCCTCCGGGCAGCAGTAGAGACCCAGTACTTC. Translated, it gives CASSILRAAVETQYF.

The V gene is TRBV28, the J gene TRBJ1-6, with 7 bases lining up with TRBD1. The CDR3 sequence is 17 residues long. The ends lost 7 bases at V and 0 bases at J; junction bases unmatched: 9. Germline-derived CDR1 and CDR2 are MDHEN and SYDVKM. In nucleotides, the CDR3 is TGTGCCAGCACCGGGGACAGAGGTAGCTCCTATAATTCACCCCTCCACTTT. Translating gives CASTGDRGSSYNSPLHF.

This clonotype was observed a few times. The chain has TRBV4-2 and TRBJ2-5; 10 bases line up with TRBD2. Germline lookup yields CDR1 LGHNA and CDR2 YNFKEQ. This CDR3 region has 16 residues. Losses at the gene ends were 0 bases for V and 2 bases for J; bases not matched to a gene: 3. The DNA of the CDR3 is TGTGCCAGCAGCCAAGAGCTACTAGCGGGACAAGAGACCCAGTACTTC. Translated: CASSQELLAGQETQYF.

The chain is built from TRBV6-2 or TRBV6-3 and TRBJ1-1; D is unclear. Germline V gives CDR1 MNHEY, CDR2 SVGEGT. CDR3 length equals 12 residues. The V gene lost 6 bases and the J gene lost 3 bases, with 8 bases spanning the gap. Here the CDR3 reads CASSLRHTEAFF. The CDR3, as DNA: TGTGCCAGCAGCCTGAGACACACTGAAGCTTTCTTT.

The rearrangement joins TRBV11-2 to TRBJ1-2, with TRBD1 matching 7 bases. Germline V CDR1 and CDR2: SGHAT, FQNNGV. Germline trimming cut 5 bases from V and 5 bases from J; bases unmatched to any gene: 5. This CDR3 has 13 amino acids. CDR3 nucleotides: TGTGCCAGCAGCCAGGGGGTGCGGTATGGCTACACCTTC. It specifies CASSQGVRYGYTF.

The rearrangement links TRBV19 to TRBJ2-1, with TRBD2 matching 11 bases. CDR3 length equals 15 residues. V lost 8 bases to trimming and J lost 0 bases; unmatched junction nucleotides: 3. Germline values: CDR1 LNHDA, CDR2 SQIVND (reference sequence). The CDR3 DNA reads as TGTGCCAGTGCTAGCGGGGGGTTCTCCTACAATGAGCAGTTCTTC. It specifies CASASGGFSYNEQFF.

J is TRBJ1-2 and V is TRBV4-2; no definite D call. The CDR3 loop spans 14 amino acids. Germline V gene sequence: CDR1 LGHNA, CDR2 YNFKEQ. The ends were cut back, 4 bases at V and 2 bases at J, with 11 bases in the middle. In DNA, the CDR3 is TGTGCCAGCAGCCCGGACGGATCAAACTATGGCTACACCTTC. Amino acid sequence: CASSPDGSNYGYTF.

The chain has TRBV9 and TRBJ2-2, with a possible D match to TRBD1 (6 bases). Deletions cut 0 bases from V and 3 bases from J, with 12 bases between. CDR1 and CDR2 (germline): SGDLS, YYNGEE. The CDR3 runs to 16 residues. CDR3 bases: TGTGCCAGCAGCGTAGTAGGCAGGGGAGACACCGGGGAGCTGTTTTTT. Its protein is CASSVVGRGDTGELFF.

DNA of the CDR3: TGCAGTGCTCACGGCCGGGACAGCAGAACCCATAACTATGGCTACACCTTC. Protein product: CSAHGRDSRTHNYGYTF. The chain employs TRBV20-1 and TRBJ1-2; 7 bases are shared with TRBD1. The CDR3 is 17 residues long. Germline lookup yields CDR1 DFQATT and CDR2 SNEGSKA (reference sequence). J gave up 1 base and V 5 bases, and 16 bases lay outside the gene matches.